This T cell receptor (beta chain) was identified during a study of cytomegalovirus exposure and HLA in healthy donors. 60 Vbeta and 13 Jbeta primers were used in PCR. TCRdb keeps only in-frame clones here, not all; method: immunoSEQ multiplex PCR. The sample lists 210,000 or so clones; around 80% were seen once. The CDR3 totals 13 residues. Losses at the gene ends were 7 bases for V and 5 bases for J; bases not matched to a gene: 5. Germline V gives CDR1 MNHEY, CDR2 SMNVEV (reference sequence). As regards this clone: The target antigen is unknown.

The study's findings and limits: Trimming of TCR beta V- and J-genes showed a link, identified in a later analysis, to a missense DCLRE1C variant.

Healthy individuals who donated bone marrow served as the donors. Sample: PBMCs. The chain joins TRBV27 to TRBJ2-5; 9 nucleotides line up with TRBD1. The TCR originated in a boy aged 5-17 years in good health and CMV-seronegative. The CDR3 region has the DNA TGTGCCAGCACCACAGGGGGCCTGGAGACCCAGTACTTC. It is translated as CASTTGGLETQYF.